This TCR beta chain was found in a study of patients and donors after allogeneic stem cell transplantation. One entry per CDR3 protein, called by TCRdb with MiXCR from the RT-PCR reads. The repertoire has some 880,000 distinct CDR3 sequences, approximately 18% of them found once; the top ten carry about 6%. Trimming removed 0 bases at V and 2 bases at J, with 8 bases between. Germline loops: CDR1 LGHNA, CDR2 YSLEER. The CDR3 is made up of 15 amino acids. The J gene is TRBJ1-5, the V gene TRBV4-3; possibly TRBD1 for D (6 bases). The sample was blood, either unsorted or a sorted T cell fraction (not recorded which). The receptor's source is a human donor who was either an allogeneic HSCT recipient or a stem cell or donor lymphocyte infusion donor (not recorded which). It is not recorded whose cells these are; they may come from a transplant donor. CDR3 sequence: CASSQDQGRNQPQHF. The DNA for the CDR3 is TGCGCCAGCAGCCAAGATCAGGGGCGCAATCAGCCCCAGCATTTT.